This T cell receptor beta chain was recovered during a study of T cells in Graves' hyperthyroidism and ophthalmopathy. As for the study in general: Initial diagnosis, before any treatment, was when peripheral blood was collected.

This CDR3 contains 15 residues. The germline CDR1 and CDR2 sequences are KGHDR and SFDVKD. After removal of 5 bases from V and 2 bases from J, the junction contained 2 bases not matched to a gene. Participants, patients aged 18 to 65, had newly diagnosed hyperthyroidism with a duration under 2 months. Exclusion followed for patients with uncontrolled infection, other autoimmune disease, pregnancy or lactation. Orbital computed tomography and thyroid ultrasound, together with serum TRAb and thyroxine and clinical symptoms, were used for diagnoses. Using RNA transcripts as the source, TCR beta CDR3 regions were amplified. Carried out on the TCR CDR3, a first-round RT-PCR used the HTBI primer set. TCRdb processed the multiplex PCR reads anew with MiXCR; each CDR3 protein has one entry. This repertoire shows around 350,000 distinct CDR3 sequences, approximately 14% found once; its top ten account for 28%.

This clonotype was seen more than once but under ten times. V gene TRBV24-1 combines with J gene TRBJ2-6; the match to TRBD2 covers 7 bases. The receptor was isolated from a woman aged 18-35 years with Graves' hyperthyroidism that later progressed to Graves' ophthalmopathy. Sequenced input: blood. CDR3 nucleotides: TGTGCCACCAGTGGGGGGGGGGCTGGGGCCAACGTCCTGACTTTC. Translating it yields CATSGGGAGANVLTF.